The next 20 T cell receptor beta chains were all read from a single sample in a study of CD8 T cells in Susac syndrome. After extraction with the RNeasy kit, 0.5 to 1 ug of the RNA was reverse transcribed using random hexamers. Each CDR3 protein is one row after TCRdb ran MiXCR on the immunoSEQ multiplex PCR reads. The sample carries 78,000 or so distinct CDR3 sequences, less than 95% recorded once. Specimen: CD8+ T cells from PBMCs. These receptors all come from a human donor with multiple sclerosis.

The chain uses TRBV27 and TRBJ2-7, with 8 bases fitting TRBD1. This CDR3 region has 14 residues. Looked up from germline, CDR1 is MNHEY and CDR2 is SMNVEV (reference sequence). V lost 8 bases and J lost 3; bases outside the gene matches: 9. The CDR3 coding sequence is TGTGCCAGCGGAAGGACAGGGTTAAACTACGAGCAGTACTTC. It codes for CASGRTGLNYEQYF.

As DNA, the CDR3 is TGTGCCAGCAGTTTAAGGACAGATAATGGCTACACCTTC. It translates to CASSLRTDNGYTF. This chain links TRBV28 with TRBJ1-2; perhaps TRBD1 as D (6 bases). V lost 2 bases and J 6 bases, leaving 10 bases between the germline ends. Germline loops: CDR1 MDHEN, CDR2 SYDVKM. The CDR3 runs 13 residues.

This chain connects TRBV20-1 to TRBJ1-1; TRBD1 might be the D (5 bases). This CDR3 comprises 13 residues. Germline V CDR1 and CDR2: DFQATT, SNEGSKA (reference sequence). Trimming removed 6 bases from V and 6 bases from J, with 17 bases in between. The CDR3 DNA reads TGCAGTGCCACCCGGGGGGGAAGACCTGAAGCTTTCTTT. It yields the protein CSATRGGRPEAFF.

The chain recombines TRBV13 with TRBJ1-1; TRBD1 matches 9 bases. CDR1 and CDR2 (germline): PRHDT, FYEKMQ (reference sequence). Losses at the gene ends were 7 bases for V and 0 bases for J; bases not matched to a gene: 6. CDR3 length: 15 residues. The CDR3 DNA follows: TGTGCCAGCACCGGACAGGGGATTCTGAACACTGAAGCTTTCTTT. This gives the protein CASTGQGILNTEAFF.

The rearrangement links TRBV23-1 to TRBJ1-1; the match to TRBD1 covers 7 bases. TRBV23-1 is known as an ORF, though its function is uncertain. Trimming cost V 0 bases and J 4 bases; bases outside gene matches: 5. The CDR3 covers 15 residues. In nucleotides, the CDR3 is TGCGCCAGCAGTCAATCGAGGGGGCAGTTCACTGAAGCTTTCTTT. Translation: CASSQSRGQFTEAFF.

The genes are TRBV19 and TRBJ1-2; D perhaps matches TRBD1 (5 bases). V lost 8 bases, J lost 3 bases, and 16 bases lay in between. Germline CDR1 and CDR2: LNHDA and SQIVND (reference sequence). The CDR3 consists of 14 residues. The CDR3 nucleotides are TGTGCCAGTTTTACCAGTGGGGGACACTATGGCTACACCTTC. Translation: CASFTSGGHYGYTF.

The chain couples TRBV7-3 to TRBJ2-5, with TRBD2 matching 8 bases. Germline V gives CDR1 SGHTA, CDR2 FQGTGA. The CDR3 contains 15 residues. V lost 3 bases to trimming and J lost 3 bases; unmatched junction nucleotides: 6. In DNA form, the CDR3 reads TGTGCCAGCAGCTTCATCGGGGGGGGAAAAGAGACCCAGTACTTC. Its protein is CASSFIGGGKETQYF.

The chain recombines TRBV18 with TRBJ2-7; 11 bases fit TRBD1. Germline assignment: CDR1 KGHSH and CDR2 LQKENI. J gave up 1 base and V 2 bases, and 7 bases lay outside the gene matches. The CDR3 length is 17 residues. CDR3 amino acids: CASSPSPGQGGSYEQYF. For the CDR3, the DNA is TGTGCCAGCTCACCATCCCCGGGACAGGGGGGGTCCTACGAGCAGTACTTC.

This chain links TRBV5-1 with TRBJ1-1, with D possibly being TRBD1 (6 bases). With 3 bases removed from V and 3 bases from J, the gap between germline ends came to 15 bases. Germline CDR1 is SGHRS and CDR2 is YFSETQ. The CDR3 consists of 15 residues. CDR3 DNA: TGCGCCAGCAGCTCATGGGGGGCAGGGGACACTGAAGCTTTCTTT. Protein product: CASSSWGAGDTEAFF.

This clonotype was detected a few times. The chain joins TRBV29-1 to TRBJ2-7; tentative D call: TRBD2 (6 bases). The CDR3 has 13 amino acids. Trimming took off 6 bases at V and 3 bases at J, with 15 bases between the two ends. The germline gives CDR1 SQVTM, CDR2 ANQGSEA. Here the CDR3 DNA reads TGCAGCGTGGAGGGACCGGGGAACTACGAGCAGTACTTC. It specifies CSVEGPGNYEQYF.

This CDR3 is CASMGLVAEQFF. The CDR3 coding sequence is TGTGCCAGCATGGGGCTAGTCGCTGAGCAGTTCTTC. V is TRBV7-9 and J is TRBJ2-1; D possibly corresponds to TRBD1 (5 bases). The CDR3 sequence is 12 residues long. V was clipped by 7 bases and J by 9 bases, with 13 bases between them. The V gene's germline CDR1 is SEHNR and CDR2 FQNEAQ (reference sequence). The full variable domain, in which reference TRBV7-9 and TRBJ2-1 provide the parts outside the CDR3, is DTGVSQNPRHKITKRGQNVTFRCDPISEHNRLYWYRQTLGQGPEFLTYFQNEAQLEKSRLLSDRFSAERPKGSFSTLEIQRTEQGDSAMYLCASMGLVAEQFFGPGTRLTVL.

This clonotype showed up just a few times. This sequence joins TRBV12-3 or TRBV12-4 and TRBJ1-1, with D tentatively TRBD1 (6 bases). Trimming stripped 2 bases from V and 4 bases from J, with 11 bases between. This CDR3 contains 14 residues. The CDR3 is CASSLTQGGTEAFF. CDR3 DNA: TGTGCCAGCAGTTTAACACAGGGAGGCACTGAAGCTTTCTTT.

The CDR3 DNA reads TGTGCCAGCAACCGAGGGGCGGGGGGCGGAATAAATGACGAGCAGTACTTC. Translated: CASNRGAGGGINDEQYF. The chain uses TRBV5-4 and TRBJ2-7; 8 positions agree with TRBD2. Germline CDR1 reads SGHNT; CDR2 reads YYREEE (reference sequence). Trimming took 6 bases from V and 5 from J; bases not matched to a gene: 19. The CDR3 sequence is 17 residues long.

The chain links TRBV19 to TRBJ2-1, with 9 bases lining up with TRBD1. CDR1 is LNHDA, CDR2 SQIVND, per germline (reference sequence). V was clipped by 3 bases and J by 5 bases; unmatched bases: 5. The CDR3 is 15 amino acids. The CDR3 loop reads CASSIGGTGNNEQFF. In DNA, the CDR3 is TGTGCCAGTAGTATTGGTGGGACAGGGAACAATGAGCAGTTCTTC.

This rearrangement joins TRBV20-1 to TRBJ2-7; 9 nucleotides align to TRBD2. This CDR3 region has 15 residues. The germline V gene encodes CDR1 DFQATT and CDR2 SNEGSKA (reference sequence). The V segment lost 5 bases and the J segment 3 bases; nucleotides outside the gene matches: 11. The CDR3, as DNA: TGCAGTGCTTTACTAGCGGGTCGGCCCCTCTACGAGCAGTACTTC. This sequence encodes CSALLAGRPLYEQYF.

CDR3 DNA: TGTGCCAGCAGCGTTCCTTCGAGCGGCGGGGGGGATGAGCAGTTCTTC. Amino acid sequence: CASSVPSSGGGDEQFF. The genes are TRBV9 and TRBJ2-1; 9 bases are shared with TRBD2. Looked up from germline, CDR1 is SGDLS and CDR2 is YYNGEE. The CDR3 spans 16 residues. The J segment lost 8 bases and the V segment lost 2 bases, leaving 11 bases of the junction unmatched.

This chain connects TRBV6-1 to TRBJ1-2; TRBD1 aligns across 9 bases. Looked up from germline, CDR1 is MNHNS and CDR2 is SASEGT. The J segment lost 4 bases and the V segment lost 6 bases, leaving 12 bases of the junction unmatched. This CDR3 comprises 16 residues. CDR3: CASSPQTGTGFYGYTF. In DNA form, the CDR3 reads TGTGCCAGCAGCCCCCAAACCGGGACAGGGTTCTATGGCTACACCTTC.

V is TRBV6-5 and J is TRBJ2-5; maybe TRBD2 (6 bases). Trimming shortened V by 7 bases and J by 4 bases, and 16 bases separated the two germline ends. Germline CDR1 is MNHEY and CDR2 is SVGAGI. The CDR3 sequence is 14 residues long. The DNA of the CDR3 is TGTGCCAGCAACCTCGGAGGGGCGATAGAGACCCAGTACTTC. This translates into CASNLGGAIETQYF.

V and J are TRBV27 and TRBJ2-2; D not certain. There are 13 residues in the CDR3. Per the germline V gene, CDR1 is MNHEY and CDR2 is SMNVEV (reference sequence). V lost 0 bases, J lost 7 bases, and 6 bases lay in between. CDR3 protein: CASSLSSDGELFF. The CDR3 DNA follows: TGTGCCAGCAGTTTATCGAGCGACGGGGAGCTGTTTTTT.

V is TRBV27 and J is TRBJ2-7, with a tentative D call TRBD1 (6 bases). Per germline, CDR1 MNHEY and CDR2 SMNVEV (reference sequence). Trimming shortened V by 3 bases and J by 8 bases, and 8 bases separated the two germline ends. This CDR3 comprises 11 residues. DNA for the CDR3: TGTGCCAGCAGTTTTAGGGGGAAGCAGTACTTC. Its protein is CASSFRGKQYF.